These 20 T cell receptor beta chains were all obtained from the same sample, sequenced in a study of shared clonotypes between healthy human individuals. TCRdb keeps only in-frame clones here, not all; method: immunoSEQ multiplex PCR. Counted here are 2 million to 2.5 million clones, about 92% occurring once; the ten biggest clones make up under 2%. Naivety among CD8 cells was defined by CD45RO negativity and positive CCR7 selection, thereby excluding terminally differentiated effector memory CD45RA+ cells. Sequenced input: naive CD8+ T cells from PBMCs. The receptors stem from a man aged 18 to 29 in good health. Some clones in this sample may be carry-over from other donors' samples.

The rearrangement uses TRBV27 and TRBJ1-2; D is perhaps TRBD1 (6 bases). V was cut by 3 bases and J by 5 bases, with 16 bases left in between. There are 15 residues in the CDR3. Looked up from germline, CDR1 is MNHEY and CDR2 is SMNVEV (reference sequence). CDR3 loop: CASSLGRGYMYGYTF. CDR3 DNA sequence: TGTGCCAGCAGTTTGGGTAGGGGGTATATGTATGGCTACACCTTC.

This chain connects TRBV6-6 to TRBJ2-7; 7 nucleotides match TRBD2. Germline V gene lookup returns CDR1 MNHNY and CDR2 SVGAGI (reference sequence). The CDR3 spans 14 residues. V shed 5 bases and J 0 bases; nucleotides not matched to a gene: 4. CDR3: CASSETSSSYEQYF. CDR3 nucleotides: TGTGCCAGCAGTGAGACTAGCAGCTCCTACGAGCAGTACTTC.

The genes are TRBV6-6 and TRBJ2-7; 9 nucleotides align to TRBD2. This CDR3 comprises 15 residues. CDR1 and CDR2 (germline): MNHNY, SVGAGI (reference sequence). V was pared by 0 bases and J by 2 bases, with 2 bases of the junction left unmatched. The CDR3 loop is CASSYSTSGAYEQYF. As DNA, the CDR3 is TGTGCCAGCAGTTACTCGACTAGCGGAGCCTACGAGCAGTACTTC.

This chain uses TRBV13 with TRBJ2-7; D is ambiguous. Germline CDR1 PRHDT, CDR2 FYEKMQ (reference sequence). V lost 6 bases and J lost 1, with 10 bases in between. This CDR3 comprises 13 residues. For the CDR3, the DNA is TGTGCCAGCAGTCTAACACGGTCCTACGAGCAGTACTTC. Its translation is CASSLTRSYEQYF.

As for this clone: This specimen includes other DNA sequences encoding the same CDR3. V and J are TRBV5-4 and TRBJ1-1, with unresolved D. The CDR3 has 13 residues. Trimming left V 1 base short and J 2 bases short, with 6 bases between. CDR1 is SGHNT and CDR2 is YYREEE in the germline V gene (reference sequence). The CDR3 DNA is TGTGCCAGCAGCTTGTTCCTAAACACTGAAGCTTTCTTT. It yields the protein CASSLFLNTEAFF.

CDR3 sequence: CASSYSMPAEKLFF. The CDR3 nucleotides are TGTGCCAGCAGTTACTCGATGCCAGCTGAAAAACTGTTTTTT. This sequence joins TRBV6-6 and TRBJ1-4, with no clear D. The ends were cut back, 0 bases at V and 7 bases at J, with 9 bases in the middle. Germline CDR1 is MNHNY and CDR2 is SVGAGI (reference sequence). This CDR3 has 14 residues.

The chain has TRBV6-5 and TRBJ1-1; D gene unclear. The V gene lost 0 bases and the J gene lost 4 bases, with 6 bases spanning the gap. The V gene's germline CDR1 is MNHEY and CDR2 SVGAGI. The CDR3 consists of 13 residues. CDR3 sequence: CASSYSVLTEAFF. The CDR3 bases are TGTGCCAGCAGTTACTCTGTACTCACTGAAGCTTTCTTT.

Of note for this clone: Other DNA sequences in the sample encode the same CDR3. The chain couples TRBV27 to TRBJ2-7; 7 nucleotides agree with TRBD2. The CDR3 has 13 residues. Per germline, CDR1 MNHEY and CDR2 SMNVEV (reference sequence). Trimming at V came to 6 bases and at J to 1 base, leaving 3 bases not matched to a gene. The CDR3 sequence is CASSLGGSYEQYF. The CDR3 DNA sequence: TGTGCCAGCAGCCTGGGGGGGTCCTACGAGCAGTACTTC.

The CDR3 sequence: CASSPIRLAEQETQYF. Here the CDR3 DNA reads TGTGCCAGCAGTCCAATACGACTAGCGGAACAAGAGACCCAGTACTTC. The chain links TRBV27 to TRBJ2-5; TRBD2 aligns across 9 bases. Per the germline V gene, CDR1 is MNHEY and CDR2 is SMNVEV (reference sequence). CDR3 length: 16 residues. V dropped 5 bases and J dropped 2; count of bases not matched to a gene: 9.

This chain links TRBV27 with TRBJ1-5; D remains unclear. Germline loops: CDR1 MNHEY, CDR2 SMNVEV (reference sequence). V was cut by 2 bases and J by 6 bases, with 8 bases left in between. The CDR3 consists of 13 residues. DNA for the CDR3: TGTGCCAGCAGTTTAGATTATGGTCAGCCCCAGCATTTT. Its protein product is CASSLDYGQPQHF.

The chain combines TRBV30 with TRBJ2-3; the D is unclear. Per the germline V gene, CDR1 is GTSNPN and CDR2 is SVGIG (reference sequence). V was trimmed by 0 bases and J by 4 bases, leaving 11 bases between them. The CDR3 loop spans 14 amino acids. CDR3 region: CAWSVPPSSDTQYF. The CDR3 bases are TGTGCCTGGAGTGTACCCCCCTCCTCAGATACGCAGTATTTT.

The chain employs TRBV5-1 and TRBJ2-1; TRBD2 aligns across 9 bases. Per germline, CDR1 SGHRS and CDR2 YFSETQ. V lost 2 bases, J lost 6 bases, and 6 bases stayed unmatched. The CDR3 extends over 15 amino acids. The CDR3: CASSLLAGTGNEQFF. CDR3 nucleotides: TGCGCCAGCAGCTTACTAGCGGGTACTGGCAATGAGCAGTTCTTC.

The genes are TRBV4-3 and TRBJ2-2; 8 bases map to TRBD1. The CDR3 runs to 17 residues. V trimming: 3 bases; J trimming: 4 bases; junction bases outside the gene matches: 10. Germline lookup yields CDR1 LGHNA and CDR2 YSLEER. The CDR3 bases are TGCGCCAGCAGCCATGACGGGACAGGCATCCCCACCGGGGAGCTGTTTTTT. It is translated as CASSHDGTGIPTGELFF.

The chain employs TRBV28 and TRBJ1-2, with TRBD1 identical over 7 bases. CDR3 size: 16 residues. Unmatched junction bases numbered 8, after V lost 4 bases and J lost 0 bases. Germline-derived CDR1 and CDR2 are MDHEN and SYDVKM. As DNA, the CDR3 is TGTGCCAGCAGTTCGACGACAGGGCAATCTAACTATGGCTACACCTTC. Translated, it gives CASSSTTGQSNYGYTF.

This chain links TRBV14 with TRBJ1-2; D gene unclear. V gave up 4 bases and J gave up 1 base, with 7 bases separating them. The CDR3 contains 13 residues. Germline-derived CDR1 and CDR2 are SGHDN and FVKESK. CDR3 coding DNA: TGTGCCAGCAGCCGAGACGGTAACTATGGCTACACCTTC. Its protein product is CASSRDGNYGYTF.

The chain combines TRBV5-6 with TRBJ1-6; unclear D gene. Germline V gives CDR1 SGHDT, CDR2 YYEEEE. The germline V and J ends were trimmed by 7 bases and 0 bases, with 8 bases remaining between them. This CDR3 contains 14 residues. The CDR3 DNA sequence: TGTGCCAGCTCGGTCGGCTCCTATAATTCACCCCTCCACTTT. Translating gives CASSVGSYNSPLHF.

This clone appeared once. The chain carries TRBV28 and TRBJ2-1; D tentatively fits TRBD1 or TRBD2 (5 bases each). Germline V gene data show CDR1 as MDHEN and CDR2 as SYDVKM. The CDR3 is made up of 18 amino acids. With 8 bases removed from V and 3 bases from J, the gap between germline ends came to 26 bases. The CDR3 is CASGHSPETGPGYNEQFF. The CDR3 nucleotides read TGTGCCAGCGGACATTCCCCGGAAACGGGGCCCGGCTACAATGAGCAGTTCTTC.

V and J are TRBV4-3 and TRBJ2-5, with a possible D match to TRBD2 (7 bases). CDR1 is LGHNA, CDR2 YSLEER, per germline. The CDR3 is 19 amino acids. V lost 0 bases and J 4 bases, leaving 24 bases between the germline ends. The CDR3, as DNA: TGCGCCAGCAGCCAAGAGGGACCCTATAGCGAAAGGGGGGGAGAGACCCAGTACTTC. It specifies CASSQEGPYSERGGETQYF.

This clone was picked up one time. The chain is built from TRBV4-1 and TRBJ2-3; D gene unclear. The CDR3 loop spans 15 amino acids. Germline loops: CDR1 MGHRA, CDR2 YSYEKL. The V and J ends lost 2 bases and 0 bases respectively, with 9 bases between them. DNA of the CDR3: TGCGCCAGCAGCCAAACAGACTCTAGCACAGATACGCAGTATTTT. Its translation is CASSQTDSSTDTQYF.

The V and J genes are TRBV6-5 and TRBJ2-3, with 7 bases aligning to TRBD2. The V and J ends lost 6 bases and 2 bases, in that order; junction bases with no gene match: 5. The length of the CDR3 is 14 residues. The V gene's germline CDR1 is MNHEY and CDR2 SVGAGI. The CDR3 region is CASSTGTTTDTQYF. In nucleotides, the CDR3 is TGTGCCAGCAGCACCGGGACTACCACAGATACGCAGTATTTT.